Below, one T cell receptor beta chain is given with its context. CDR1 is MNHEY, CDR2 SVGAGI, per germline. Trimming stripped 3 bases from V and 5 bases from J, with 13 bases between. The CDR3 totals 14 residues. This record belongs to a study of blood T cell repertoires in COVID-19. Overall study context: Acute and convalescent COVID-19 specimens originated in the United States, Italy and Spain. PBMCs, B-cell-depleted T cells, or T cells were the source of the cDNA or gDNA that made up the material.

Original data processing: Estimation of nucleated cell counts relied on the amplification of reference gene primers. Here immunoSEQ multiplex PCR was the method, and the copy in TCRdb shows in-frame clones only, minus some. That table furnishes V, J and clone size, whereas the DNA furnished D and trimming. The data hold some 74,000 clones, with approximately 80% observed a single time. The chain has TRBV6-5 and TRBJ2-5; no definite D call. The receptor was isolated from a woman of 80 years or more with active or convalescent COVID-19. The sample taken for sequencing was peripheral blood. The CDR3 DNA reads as TGTGCCAGCAGTTATTCGGCGAGGTGGGAGACCCAGTACTTC. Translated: CASSYSARWETQYF.